This TCR beta chain was sequenced for a study of blood T cell repertoires in COVID-19. Sequenced by immunoSEQ multiplex PCR; TCRdb stores in-frame clones only, minus some. The repertoire holds about 250,000 clones, with 88% as singletons. This TCR was recovered from an elderly man with acute or convalescent COVID-19. The sequencing input was peripheral blood.

This CDR3 reads CASSLVKGDQPQHF. CDR3 nucleotides: TGTGCCAGCAGCTTAGTTAAGGGGGACCAGCCCCAGCATTTT. This chain links TRBV7-2 with TRBJ1-5, with D tentatively TRBD1 (6 bases). This CDR3 is 14 amino acids long. Germline CDR1 reads SGHTA; CDR2 reads FQGNSA. Between the trimmed V and J ends, which lost 1 base and 7 bases, there was a span of 11 bases.